This TCR beta chain was captured by sequencing in a study of cytomegalovirus exposure and HLA in healthy donors. Turning to the study itself: Unique TCRs from HLA-typed donors, 70 million to 100 million of them, were held in an early data release.

The CDR3 runs to 17 residues. Trimming pared 0 bases from V and 8 bases from J, leaving 20 bases between. The germline V gene has CDR1 LGHNA and CDR2 YNFKEQ. Study-wide findings and caveats: The authors later found HLA-associated TCR beta chains more clonally expanded than equally common others. Despite most TCR sequences being rare, some public TCRs occurred in many donors.

Concerning this clone itself: The antigen remains unidentified.

The PCR ran on 60 Vbeta and 13 Jbeta primers. TCRdb's table, derived via immunoSEQ multiplex PCR, lists solely in-frame clones and lacks some. The sample has approximately 140,000 clones; 80% to 90% are singletons. The receptor was derived from a woman aged 40 to 50 in good health and CMV-seropositive. Source material: PBMCs. V usage is TRBV4-2 and J usage is TRBJ2-1, with D tentatively TRBD2 (5 bases). DNA for the CDR3: TGTGCCAGCAGCCAAGAGGATACTAGTTTTCGGTCGGATGAGCAGTTCTTC. Translating it yields CASSQEDTSFRSDEQFF.